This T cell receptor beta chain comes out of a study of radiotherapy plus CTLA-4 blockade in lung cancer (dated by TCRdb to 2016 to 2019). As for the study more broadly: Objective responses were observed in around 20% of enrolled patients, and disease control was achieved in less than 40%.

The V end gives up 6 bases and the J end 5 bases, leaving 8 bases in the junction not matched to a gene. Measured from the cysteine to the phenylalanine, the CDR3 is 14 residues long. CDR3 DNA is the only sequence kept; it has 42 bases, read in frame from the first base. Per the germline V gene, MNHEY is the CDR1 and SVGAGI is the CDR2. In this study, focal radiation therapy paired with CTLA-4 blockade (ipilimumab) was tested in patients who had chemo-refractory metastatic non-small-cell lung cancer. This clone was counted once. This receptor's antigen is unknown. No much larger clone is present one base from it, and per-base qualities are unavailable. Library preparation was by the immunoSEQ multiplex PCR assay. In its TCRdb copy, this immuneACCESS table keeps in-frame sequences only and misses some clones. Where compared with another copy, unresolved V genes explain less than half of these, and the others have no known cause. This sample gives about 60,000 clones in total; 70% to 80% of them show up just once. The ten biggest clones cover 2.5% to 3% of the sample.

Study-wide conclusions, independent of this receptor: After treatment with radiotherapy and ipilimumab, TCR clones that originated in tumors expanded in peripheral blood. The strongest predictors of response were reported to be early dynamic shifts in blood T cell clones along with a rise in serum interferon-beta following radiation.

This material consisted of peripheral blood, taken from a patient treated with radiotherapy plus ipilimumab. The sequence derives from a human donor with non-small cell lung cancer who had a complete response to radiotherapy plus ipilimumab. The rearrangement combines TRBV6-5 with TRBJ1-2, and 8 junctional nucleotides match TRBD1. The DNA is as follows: TGTGCCAGCAGCAAGGACAGGGTCTTTTATGGCTACACCTTC. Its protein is CASSKDRVFYGYTF.